This T cell receptor (beta chain) was sequenced during a study of technical replicates of blood from several donors. Here immunoSEQ multiplex PCR was the method, and the copy in TCRdb shows in-frame clones only, minus some. The sample lists tens of thousands of clones, roughly 91% occurring once. Germline CDR1 is MNHEY and CDR2 is SMNVEV (reference sequence). The CDR3 runs 12 residues. V lost 5 bases and J 4 bases, leaving 7 bases between the germline ends. Material: T cells isolated from PBMCs. J is TRBJ2-3 and V is TRBV27; D is perhaps TRBD2 (5 bases). This sequence was found in a human donor in good health. The CDR3 nucleotides read TGTGCCAGCAGTCGACTACCAGATACGCAGTATTTT. Translating it yields CASSRLPDTQYF.